A selection of T cell receptor beta chains follows, all from one sample in a study of Tregs in tolerant kidney transplant recipients. This table comes from immunoSEQ multiplex PCR, and its TCRdb copy is limited to in-frame clones, with some not included. The sample contains approximately 65,000 clones, roughly 84% of which appear only once. Specimen: CD4+ T cells from blood. Source of these receptors: a human donor in good health. The CDR3 runs from the conserved cysteine through the conserved F or W.

J	length	V	CDR3
TRBJ1-2	14	TRBV29-1	CSVTRGLANYGYTF
TRBJ1-1	14	TRBV5-6	CASSSGTGGGEAFF
TRBJ1-4	13	TRBV19	CATRRGGSEKLFF
TRBJ1-4	14	TRBV2	CASSGGRGWEKLFF
TRBJ1-2	14	TRBV9	CASSVDTGLYGYTF
TRBJ2-2	17	TRBV7-3	CASSLTSAGAGTGELFF
TRBJ2-1	15	TRBV5-1	CASSLFRAVVNEQFF
TRBJ1-3	16	TRBV4-1	CASSHPGTRAGNTIYF
TRBJ1-4	14	TRBV7-9	CASSLGQGAEKLFF
TRBJ2-5	15	TRBV6-5	CASSYWAGRAETQYF
TRBJ1-4	18	TRBV19	CASSMGGTASLSNEKLFF
TRBJ1-2	14	TRBV19	CASRKGARDYGYTF
TRBJ2-4	14	TRBV10-3	CATQGGAFRNIQYF
TRBJ2-2	18	TRBV5-1	CASSFPLPGQGFAGELFF
TRBJ2-3	13	TRBV30	CAWRPSKTDTQYF
TRBJ2-2	16	TRBV5-4	CASSLRGKGDTGELFF
TRBJ2-3	16	TRBV5-4	CASSLRTSESTDTQYF
TRBJ1-1	15	TRBV5-1	CASSSSDTLNTEAFF
TRBJ1-1	11	TRBV28	CASSLNRGAFF
TRBJ2-1	14	TRBV25-1	CASKPLAGGGEQFF
TRBJ1-1	14	TRBV6-6	CASSYSRGVTEAFF
TRBJ2-7	17	TRBV9	CASSPTRSYSGTYEQYF
TRBJ1-2	13	TRBV2	CASSDAGEYGYTF
TRBJ2-3	15	TRBV6-5	CASSRPSGRTDTQYF
TRBJ2-3	14	TRBV5-6	CASSPAVAADTQYF
TRBJ2-7	13	TRBV7-2	CASSSGPFYEQYF
TRBJ1-5	15	TRBV19	CASSIVPGAGQPQHF
TRBJ2-7	13	TRBV18	CASSPPQTYEQYF
TRBJ2-5	20	TRBV6-4	CASSVLIAGGPYSLVETQYF
TRBJ2-3	16	TRBV7-2	CASSLALAGDTDTQYF
TRBJ1-2	17	TRBV18	CASSPVGRRVLNYGYTF
TRBJ1-1	12	TRBV30	CAWSGTGKNAFF
TRBJ2-3	11	TRBV6-5	CATRKTDTQYF
TRBJ1-1	15	TRBV11-2	CASSSLRQGYTEAFF
TRBJ1-2	14	TRBV7-2	CASSLQTPSVVYTF
TRBJ2-5	17	TRBV9	CASSVGEDRGLRKTQYF
TRBJ2-3	12	TRBV29-1	CSVELGADTQYF
TRBJ2-3	15	TRBV11-3	CASSLDGKLGDTQYF
TRBJ2-2	15	TRBV30	CAWSSSSGRTGELFF
TRBJ2-2	14	TRBV13	CASSLGTITGELFF
TRBJ1-4	19	TRBV4-2	CASSQDPISRALSDEKLFF
TRBJ2-7	14	TRBV27	CASSIRGSSYEQYF